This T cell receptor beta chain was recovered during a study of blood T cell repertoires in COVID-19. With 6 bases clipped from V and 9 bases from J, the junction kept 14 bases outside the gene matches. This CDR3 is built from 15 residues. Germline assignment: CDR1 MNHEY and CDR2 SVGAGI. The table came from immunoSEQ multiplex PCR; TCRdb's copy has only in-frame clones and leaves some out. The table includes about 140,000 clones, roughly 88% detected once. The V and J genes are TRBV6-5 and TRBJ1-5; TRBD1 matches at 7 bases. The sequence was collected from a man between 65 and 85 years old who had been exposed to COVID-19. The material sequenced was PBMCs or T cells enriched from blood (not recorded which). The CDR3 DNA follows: TGTGCCAGCAGGTCACAGGGGACCTCATCCGCGCCCCAGCATTTT. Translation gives CASRSQGTSSAPQHF.